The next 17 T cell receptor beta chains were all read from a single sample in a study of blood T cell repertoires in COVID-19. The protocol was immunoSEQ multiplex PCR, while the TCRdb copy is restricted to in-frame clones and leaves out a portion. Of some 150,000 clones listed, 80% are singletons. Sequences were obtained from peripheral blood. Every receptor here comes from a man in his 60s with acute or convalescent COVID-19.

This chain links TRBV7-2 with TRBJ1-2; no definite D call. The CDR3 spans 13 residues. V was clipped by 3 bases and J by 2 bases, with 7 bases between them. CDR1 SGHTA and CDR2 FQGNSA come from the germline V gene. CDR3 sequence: CASSFIYNYGYTF. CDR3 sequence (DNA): TGTGCCAGCAGCTTCATCTACAACTATGGCTACACCTTC.

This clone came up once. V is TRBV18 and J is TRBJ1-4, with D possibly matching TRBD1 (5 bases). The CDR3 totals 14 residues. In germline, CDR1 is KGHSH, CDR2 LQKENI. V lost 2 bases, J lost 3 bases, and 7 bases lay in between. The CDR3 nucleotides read TGTGCCAGCTCACCAAGGGACTCTAATGAAAAACTGTTTTTT. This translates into CASSPRDSNEKLFF.

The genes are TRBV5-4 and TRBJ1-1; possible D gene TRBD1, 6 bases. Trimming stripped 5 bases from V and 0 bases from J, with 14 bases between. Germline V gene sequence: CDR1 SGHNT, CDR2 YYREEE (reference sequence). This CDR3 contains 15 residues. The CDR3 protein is CASRDQGPMNTEAFF. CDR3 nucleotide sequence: TGTGCCAGCAGGGATCAGGGGCCGATGAACACTGAAGCTTTCTTT. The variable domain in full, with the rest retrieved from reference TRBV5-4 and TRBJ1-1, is ETGVTQSPTHLIKTRGQQVTLRCSSQSGHNTVSWYQQALGQGPQFIFQYYREEENGRGNFPPRFSGLQFPNYSSELNVNALELDDSALYLCASRDQGPMNTEAFFGQGTRLTVV.

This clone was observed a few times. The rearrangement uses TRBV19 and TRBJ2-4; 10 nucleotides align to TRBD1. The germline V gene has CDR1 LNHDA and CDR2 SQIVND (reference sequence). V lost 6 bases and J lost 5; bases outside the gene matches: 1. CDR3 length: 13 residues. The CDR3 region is CASRGTGENIQYF. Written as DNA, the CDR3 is TGTGCCAGTAGGGGGACAGGGGAAAACATTCAGTACTTC.

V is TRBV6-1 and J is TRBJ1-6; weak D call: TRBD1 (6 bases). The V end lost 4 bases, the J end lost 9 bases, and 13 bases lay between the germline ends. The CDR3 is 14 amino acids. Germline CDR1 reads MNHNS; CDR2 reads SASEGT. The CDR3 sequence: CASSGAGGGSPLHF. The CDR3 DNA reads TGTGCCAGCAGTGGGGCGGGGGGCGGTTCACCCCTCCACTTT.

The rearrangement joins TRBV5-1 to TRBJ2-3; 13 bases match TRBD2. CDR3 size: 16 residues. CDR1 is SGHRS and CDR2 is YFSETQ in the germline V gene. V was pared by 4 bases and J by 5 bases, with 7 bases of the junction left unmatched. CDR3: CASSPRLAGGGDTQYF. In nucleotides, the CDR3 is TGCGCCAGCAGCCCCCGACTAGCGGGAGGAGGAGATACGCAGTATTTT.

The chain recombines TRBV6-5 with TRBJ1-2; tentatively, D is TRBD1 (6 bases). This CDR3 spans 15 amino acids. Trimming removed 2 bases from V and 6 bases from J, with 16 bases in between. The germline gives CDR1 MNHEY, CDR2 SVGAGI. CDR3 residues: CASSYATGRDNGYTF. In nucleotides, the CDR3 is TGTGCCAGCAGTTACGCGACAGGACGGGACAATGGCTACACCTTC.

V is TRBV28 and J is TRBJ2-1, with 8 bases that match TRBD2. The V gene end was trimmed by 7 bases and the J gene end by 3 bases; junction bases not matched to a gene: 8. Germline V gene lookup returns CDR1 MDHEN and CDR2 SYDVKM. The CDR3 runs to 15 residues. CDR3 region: CASTRGGAVYNEQFF. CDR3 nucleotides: TGTGCCAGCACCCGGGGGGGGGCTGTCTACAATGAGCAGTTCTTC.

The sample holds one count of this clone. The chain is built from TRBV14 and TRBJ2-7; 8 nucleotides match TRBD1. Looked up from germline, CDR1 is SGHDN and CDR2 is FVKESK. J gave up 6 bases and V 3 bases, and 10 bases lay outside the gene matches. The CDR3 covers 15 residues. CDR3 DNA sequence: TGTGCCAGCAGCCAGCTAGGGACAGGACGATCCGAGCAGTACTTC. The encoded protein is CASSQLGTGRSEQYF. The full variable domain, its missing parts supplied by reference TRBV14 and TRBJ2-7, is EAGVTQFPSHSVIEKGQTVTLRCDPISGHDNLYWYRRVMGKEIKFLLHFVKESKQDESGMPNNRFLAERTGGTYSTLKVQPAELEDSGVYFCASSQLGTGRSEQYFGPGTRLTVT.

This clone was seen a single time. CDR3: CASGLVRGDTEAFF. CDR3 sequence (DNA): TGTGCTAGTGGTTTGGTACGGGGGGACACTGAAGCTTTCTTT. The chain couples TRBV12-5 to TRBJ1-1; tentative D call: TRBD1 (5 bases). The germline gives CDR1 LGHNT, CDR2 FRNRAP. Trimming pared 0 bases from V and 3 bases from J, leaving 8 bases between. This CDR3 comprises 14 residues.

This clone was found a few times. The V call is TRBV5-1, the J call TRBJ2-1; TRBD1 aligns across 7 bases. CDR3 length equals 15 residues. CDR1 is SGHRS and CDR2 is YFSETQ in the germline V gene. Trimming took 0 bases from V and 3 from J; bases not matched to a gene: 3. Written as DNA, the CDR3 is TGCGCCAGCAGCTTGGGGGACAGCTTCTACAATGAGCAGTTCTTC. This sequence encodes CASSLGDSFYNEQFF.

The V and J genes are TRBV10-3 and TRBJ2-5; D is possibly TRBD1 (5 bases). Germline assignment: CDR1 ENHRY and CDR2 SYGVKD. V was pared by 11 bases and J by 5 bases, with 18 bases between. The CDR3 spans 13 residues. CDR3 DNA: TGTGCCTCCACCCAATCCCCAGGGGAGACCCAGTACTTC. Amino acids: CASTQSPGETQYF.

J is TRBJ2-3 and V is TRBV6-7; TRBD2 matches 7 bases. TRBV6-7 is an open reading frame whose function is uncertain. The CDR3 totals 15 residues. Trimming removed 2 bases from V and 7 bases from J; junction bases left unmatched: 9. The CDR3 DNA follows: TGTGCCAGCAGTTACCAACGACTAGCCTCTCATACGCAGTATTTT. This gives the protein CASSYQRLASHTQYF.

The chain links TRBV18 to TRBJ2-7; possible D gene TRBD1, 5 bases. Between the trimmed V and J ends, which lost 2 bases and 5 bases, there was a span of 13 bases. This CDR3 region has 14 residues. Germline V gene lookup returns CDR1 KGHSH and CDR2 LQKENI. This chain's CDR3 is CASSPRQGAHEQYF. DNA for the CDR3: TGTGCCAGCTCACCAAGGCAGGGTGCCCACGAGCAGTACTTC.

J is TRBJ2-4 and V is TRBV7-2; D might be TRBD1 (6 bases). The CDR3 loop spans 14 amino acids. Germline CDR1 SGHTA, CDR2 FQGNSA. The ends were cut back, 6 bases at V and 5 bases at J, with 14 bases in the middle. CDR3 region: CASSPTRQENIQYF. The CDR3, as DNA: TGTGCCAGCAGTCCTACGAGACAGGAAAACATTCAGTACTTC.

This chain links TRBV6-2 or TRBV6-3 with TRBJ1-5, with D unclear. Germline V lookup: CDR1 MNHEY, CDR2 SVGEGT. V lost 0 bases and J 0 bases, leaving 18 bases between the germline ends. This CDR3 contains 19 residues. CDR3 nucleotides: TGTGCCAGCAGTTACTCATTCGACACCTATCCTGATAGCAATCAGCCCCAGCATTTT. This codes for CASSYSFDTYPDSNQPQHF.

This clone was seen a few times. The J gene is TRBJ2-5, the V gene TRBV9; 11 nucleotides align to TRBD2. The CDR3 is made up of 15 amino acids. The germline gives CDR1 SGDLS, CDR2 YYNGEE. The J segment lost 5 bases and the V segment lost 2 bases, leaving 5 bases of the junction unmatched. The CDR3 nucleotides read TGTGCCAGCAGCGTCACGGGACTAGCGGCGGAGACCCAGTACTTC. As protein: CASSVTGLAAETQYF. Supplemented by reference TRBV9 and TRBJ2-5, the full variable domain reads DSGVTQTPKHLITATGQRVTLRCSPRSGDLSVYWYQQSLDQGLQFLIQYYNGEERAKGNILERFSAQQFPDLHSELNLSSLELGDSALYFCASSVTGLAAETQYFGPGTRLLVL.